This is a list of T cell receptor beta chains from one sample in a study of T cell responses to AZD1222 COVID-19 vaccine. TCRdb keeps only in-frame clones here, not all; method: immunoSEQ multiplex PCR. The data hold some 74,000 clones, with 85% to 90% observed a single time. The input for sequencing was peripheral blood, taken 28 days after the second AZD1222 dose. Source of these receptors: an adult who received the AZD1222 COVID-19 vaccine. The CDR3 runs from the conserved cysteine through the conserved F or W. Fields, in order: CDR3 protein, V gene, clone size. Where a row states a size, it is once, few, many or the class of an expanded clone; other rows omit it.

CAWTATTNEKLFF	TRBV30	.
CASTAPNSYEQYF	TRBV19	few
CASRRGPIYEQYF	TRBV19	once
CASSLDSSNQPQHF	TRBV7-9	.
CASSFYQGTNTEAFF	TRBV5-6	.
CASSLRDRNQPQHF	TRBV7-8	.
CAWRPRGGPDTQYF	TRBV30	.
CASSLADEKLFF	TRBV7-6	.
CASRSTGGSSYEQYF	TRBV14	.
CASSLDPSSGNTIYF	TRBV5-4	.
CASRPDRGEGSPLHF	TRBV5-6	.
CASSEGRGNYGYTF	TRBV2	.
CATSMDRVAGELFF	TRBV15	.
CASSLWGRGTYEQYF	TRBV5-6	.
CAWTPGNTIYF	TRBV30	.
CASSRGGARDTGELFF	TRBV6-6	few
CASSLERTLGRETQYF	TRBV7-9	.
CASSLRTSGGYEQYF	TRBV3-1/TRBV3-2	.
CAWRDNTDTQYF	TRBV30	.
CASSTHRGYEQFF	TRBV19	.
CASSLTEQGRSYTF	TRBV27	.
CASTRRQGEWRETQYF	TRBV2	.
CASSQLTGQNSPLHF	TRBV6-2/TRBV6-3	.
CASSPGQETDTQYF	TRBV5-1	.
CASSTNRGHSYEQYF	TRBV11-2	.
CASSPRGREESNSPLHF	TRBV18	few
CASSFRQGQQETQYF	TRBV5-1	.
CASSEVANSPLHF	TRBV2	.
CAVSYYEQYF	TRBV5-4	.
CASSFRTGPYYGYTF	TRBV6-5	.
CASSPAGRGQGEKLFF	TRBV5-1	.
CASCPRGGDEKLFF	TRBV5-1	.
CASSPRDSSSGANVLTF	TRBV7-2	.
CASSPQEGSSYEQYF	TRBV18	.
CASRGQLNTETFF	TRBV5-8	.
CAESRGGAETQYF	TRBV6-5	.
CASSDLSGEQYF	TRBV9	.
CATGGGPRNEQFF	TRBV4-2	.
CASSVATPGYGYTF	TRBV9	.
CASSLGAITGELFF	TRBV11-2	.
CASSYSSFGTEAFF	TRBV6-5	once